This entry features one T cell receptor (beta chain) sequence. Its cognate antigen is unknown. The sample comes from a study of human CD8 memory T cell subsets. The study's findings and limits: Precursor exhausted and stem-like memory T cell repertoires shared minimal overlap. Chao1 estimates suggested stem-like memory T cells were more diverse than precursor exhausted T cells.

TCR beta was sequenced from UMI-tagged 5' RACE libraries. From the 5' RACE reads, TCRdb lists one entry per CDR3 protein and no DNA. The listing records roughly 16,000 distinct CDR3 sequences. There are 16 residues in the CDR3. CDR1 and CDR2 from the germline V gene are MNHEY and SMNVEV (reference sequence). The stem-like memory CD8+ T cells (TSTEM) had a CCR7+ PD-1- TIGIT- phenotype. The source of the RNA was duplicate vials containing around 140,000 sorted CD8+ T cells for each subset. The sequenced sample was CD8+ stem-like memory T cells (TSCM and TCM) sorted from PBMCs. Regarding subset: stem-like memory CD8 T cells (TSTEM), CCR7+ PD-1- TIGIT-. The V gene is TRBV27, the J gene TRBJ2-5; the D gene TCRdb calls, TRBD2, cannot be checked with no DNA. This TCR was recovered from a human donor in good health. The CDR3 sequence is CASSTNGLAGQETQYF.